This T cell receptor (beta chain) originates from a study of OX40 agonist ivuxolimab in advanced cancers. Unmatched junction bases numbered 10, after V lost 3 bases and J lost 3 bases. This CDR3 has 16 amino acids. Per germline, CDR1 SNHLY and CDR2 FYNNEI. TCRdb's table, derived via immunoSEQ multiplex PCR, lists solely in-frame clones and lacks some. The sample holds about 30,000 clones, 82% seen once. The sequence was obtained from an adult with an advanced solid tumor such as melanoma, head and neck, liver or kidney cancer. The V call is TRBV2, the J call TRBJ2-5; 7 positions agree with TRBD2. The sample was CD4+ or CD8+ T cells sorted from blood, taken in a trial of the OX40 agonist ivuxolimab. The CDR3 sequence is CASSESVRGLEETQYF. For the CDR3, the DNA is TGTGCCAGCAGTGAGTCGGTTAGAGGACTAGAAGAGACCCAGTACTTC.